This T cell receptor beta chain appears in the sequencing data of a study of OX40 agonist ivuxolimab in advanced cancers. For the study at large: The study enrolled dose-escalation patients with hepatocellular carcinoma, melanoma, renal cell or head and neck cancer. General observations from the study: CD4+ and CD8+ T cells in blood underwent clonal expansion by week 6 at 0.1 to 3.0 mg/kg. Compared with CD4+, CD8+ T cells on average had more expanded clones.

Sequenced by immunoSEQ multiplex PCR; TCRdb stores in-frame clones only, minus some. This table has 66,000 or so clones, around 81% appearing once. Remarks on this clone: Its target is unknown.

Between the trimmed V and J ends, which lost 4 bases and 2 bases, there was a span of 13 bases. CDR3 length: 15 amino acids. Germline CDR1 reads MNHEY; CDR2 reads SVGAGI. The J gene is TRBJ2-3, the V gene TRBV6-5; D may be TRBD1 (6 bases). This clonotype was obtained from an adult with an advanced solid tumor such as melanoma, head and neck, liver or kidney cancer. The sample consisted of CD4+ or CD8+ T cells sorted from blood, taken in a trial of the OX40 agonist ivuxolimab. The CDR3 DNA sequence: TGTGCCAGCAGTTTCAGGGGATCCCTCACAGATACGCAGTATTTT. Translating gives CASSFRGSLTDTQYF.